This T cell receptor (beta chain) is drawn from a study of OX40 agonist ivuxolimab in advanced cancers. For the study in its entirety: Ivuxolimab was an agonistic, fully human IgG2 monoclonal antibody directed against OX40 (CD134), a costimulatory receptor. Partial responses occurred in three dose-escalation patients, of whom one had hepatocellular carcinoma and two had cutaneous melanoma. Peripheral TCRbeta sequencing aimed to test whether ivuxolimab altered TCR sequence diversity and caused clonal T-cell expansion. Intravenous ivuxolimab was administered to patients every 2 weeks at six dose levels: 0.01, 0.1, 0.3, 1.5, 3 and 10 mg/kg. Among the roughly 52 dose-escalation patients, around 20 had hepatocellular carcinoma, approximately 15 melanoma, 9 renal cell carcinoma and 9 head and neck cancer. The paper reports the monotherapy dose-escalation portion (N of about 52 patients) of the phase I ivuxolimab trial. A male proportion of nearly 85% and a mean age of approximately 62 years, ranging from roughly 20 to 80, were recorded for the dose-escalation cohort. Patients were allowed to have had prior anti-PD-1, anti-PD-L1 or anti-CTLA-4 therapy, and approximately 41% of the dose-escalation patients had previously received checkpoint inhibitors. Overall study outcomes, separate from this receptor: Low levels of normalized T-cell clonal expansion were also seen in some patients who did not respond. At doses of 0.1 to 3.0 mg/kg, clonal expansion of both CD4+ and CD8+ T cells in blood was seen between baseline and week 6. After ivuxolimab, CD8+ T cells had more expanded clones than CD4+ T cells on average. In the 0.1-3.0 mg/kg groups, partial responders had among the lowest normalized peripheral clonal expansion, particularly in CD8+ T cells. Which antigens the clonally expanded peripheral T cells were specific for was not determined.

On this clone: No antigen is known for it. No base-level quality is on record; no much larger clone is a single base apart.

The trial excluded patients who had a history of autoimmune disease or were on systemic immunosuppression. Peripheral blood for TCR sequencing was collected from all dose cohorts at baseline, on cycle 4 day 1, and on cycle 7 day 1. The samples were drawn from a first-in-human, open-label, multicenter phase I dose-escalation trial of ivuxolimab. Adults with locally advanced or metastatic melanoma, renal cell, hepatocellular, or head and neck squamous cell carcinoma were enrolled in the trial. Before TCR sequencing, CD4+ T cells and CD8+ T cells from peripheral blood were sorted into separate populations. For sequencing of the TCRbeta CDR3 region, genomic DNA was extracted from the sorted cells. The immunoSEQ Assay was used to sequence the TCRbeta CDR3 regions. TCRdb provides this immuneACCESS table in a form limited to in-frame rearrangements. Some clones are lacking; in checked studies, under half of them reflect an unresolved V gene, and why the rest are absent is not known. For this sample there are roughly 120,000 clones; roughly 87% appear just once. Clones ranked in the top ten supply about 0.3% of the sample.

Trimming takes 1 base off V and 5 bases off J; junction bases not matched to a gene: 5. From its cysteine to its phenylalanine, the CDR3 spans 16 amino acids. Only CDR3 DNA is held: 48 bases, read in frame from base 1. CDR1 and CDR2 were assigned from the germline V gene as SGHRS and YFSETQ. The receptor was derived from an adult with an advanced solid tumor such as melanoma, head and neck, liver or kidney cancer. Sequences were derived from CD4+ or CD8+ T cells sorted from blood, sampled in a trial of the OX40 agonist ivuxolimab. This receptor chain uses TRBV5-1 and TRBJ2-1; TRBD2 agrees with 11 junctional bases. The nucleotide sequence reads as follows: TGCGCCAGCAGCTTGCCAACTAGCGGGGGACACAATGAGCAGTTCTTC. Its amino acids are CASSLPTSGGHNEQFF.